A selection of T cell receptor beta chains follows, all from one sample in a study of shared clonotypes between healthy human individuals. Some clones are missing from TCRdb's copy, which holds only in-frame ones; the method was immunoSEQ multiplex PCR. The data show roughly 2,000,000 clones, approximately 94% seen once. The sequenced sample consisted of naive CD8+ T cells sorted from blood. All receptors derive from a man between 18 and 35 years old in good health. Each CDR3 is given with its conserved first and last residue. A D gene is named only where the DNA matches it firmly. The listing skips clone size in some rows; elsewhere it reads once, few, many or a size class.

>.|TRBJ2-7|TRBV19|.
TGTGCCAGTAGTATAACGAAGGAGAGGGCCTACGAGCAGTACTTC
CASSITKERAYEQYF
>.|TRBJ2-1|TRBV27|.
TGTGCCAGCAGTTTATATACAGCCCTTAATGAGCAGTTCTTC
CASSLYTALNEQFF
>.|TRBJ1-5|TRBV6-6|.
TGTGCCAGCACCAGGTCCAGGGCTTTGGACGATCAGCCCCAGCATTTT
CASTRSRALDDQPQHF
>.|TRBJ2-3|TRBV2|.
TGTGCCAGCGAGGGATCCAGAATCTTACGAGATACGCAGTATTTT
CASEGSRILRDTQYF
>.|TRBJ1-4|TRBV19|.
TGTGCCAGTAGTATCCGGACGCATCAAAATGAAAAACTGTTTTTT
CASSIRTHQNEKLFF
>.|TRBJ1-4|TRBV11-2|.
TGTGCCAGCAGCCTAGGGAGGGTACGGGACAATGAAAAACTGTTTTTT
CASSLGRVRDNEKLFF
>.|TRBJ2-1|TRBV5-6|.
TGTGCCAGCAGCTTTCAGGGGATGGGCAATGAGCAGTTCTTC
CASSFQGMGNEQFF
>.|TRBJ2-7|TRBV30|TRBD1
TGTGCCTGGAGTGGGGGACAGGGGGCAGTCGACGAGCAGTACTTC
CAWSGGQGAVDEQYF
>.|TRBJ2-3|TRBV5-4|TRBD2
TGTGCCAGCAGACCAGCGGGGGGGCCAGTAGATACGCAGTATTTT
CASRPAGGPVDTQYF
>.|TRBJ2-1|TRBV25-1|TRBD2
TGTGCCAGCATCGCGTCGGGGGGGAGCGGGAGCTTTAATGAGCAGTTCTTC
CASIASGGSGSFNEQFF
>.|TRBJ2-5|TRBV9|.
TGTGCCAGCAGCGTAGTTCCAGGGACCCAAGAGACCCAGTACTTC
CASSVVPGTQETQYF
>.|TRBJ2-5|TRBV19|.
TGTGCCAGTAGTATGGGCGACACCCGGAGAGAAGAGACCCAGTACTTC
CASSMGDTRREETQYF
>.|TRBJ2-7|TRBV19|TRBD1
TGTGCCAGTAGTACCCGGGACAGCTCCTACGAGCAGTACTTC
CASSTRDSSYEQYF
>.|TRBJ2-7|TRBV11-2|.
TGTGCCAGCAGCTTGGGGCTAAACTACGAGCAGTACTTC
CASSLGLNYEQYF
>.|TRBJ1-2|TRBV27|.
TGTGCCAGCAGTCCTTCACTGGGGGAGTACAACTATGGCTACACCTTC
CASSPSLGEYNYGYTF
>.|TRBJ1-6|TRBV11-2|TRBD1
TGTGCCAGCAGCTTTGGACAGGCGGCCTATAATTCACCCCTCCACTTT
CASSFGQAAYNSPLHF
>.|TRBJ1-4|TRBV2|.
TGTGCCAGCAGCCTTGAGTTGGCAGTTGCAACTAATGAAAAACTGTTTTTT
CASSLELAVATNEKLFF
>.|TRBJ2-7|TRBV28|TRBD1
TGTGCCAGCAGCCCGGGACAGGGTAACGAGCAGTACTTC
CASSPGQGNEQYF
>.|TRBJ1-1|TRBV10-2|.
TGCGCCAGCAGTGAGGTGGTAGGTTCCAGCACTGAAGCTTTCTTT
CASSEVVGSSTEAFF
>.|TRBJ2-1|TRBV5-1|TRBD1
TGCGCCAGCAGCTTTCAGGGGGCCATTATCGAGGATGAGCAGTTCTTC
CASSFQGAIIEDEQFF
>.|TRBJ2-1|TRBV2|TRBD2
TGTGCCAGCAGGACTAGCGGGGGGTTCGATGAGCAGTTCTTC
CASRTSGGFDEQFF
>.|TRBJ2-1|TRBV4-1|TRBD2
TGCGCCAGCAGCATAGCGGGAGAGCGTGAGCAGTTCTTC
CASSIAGEREQFF
>.|TRBJ2-7|TRBV19|.
TGTGCCAGTAGTATGGCAGGGGCCTCCTACGAGCAGTACTTC
CASSMAGASYEQYF
>.|TRBJ2-3|TRBV27|.
TGTGCCAGCAGTTTAAGTCAGACAACCACAGATACGCAGTATTTT
CASSLSQTTTDTQYF
>once|TRBJ2-7|TRBV12-5|.
TGTGCTAGTGGTGGGGGCTTGGGGAGCTCCTACGAGCAGTACTTC
CASGGGLGSSYEQYF
>.|TRBJ2-1|TRBV5-1|.
TGCGCCAGCAGCTTGGTGTGGGATGAGCAGTTCTTC
CASSLVWDEQFF
>.|TRBJ2-5|TRBV6-5|.
TGTGCCAGCAGTTACTCGGACGCCTATGAGACCCAGTACTTC
CASSYSDAYETQYF
>.|TRBJ2-3|TRBV27|.
TGTGCCAGCAGTCCAGGACAATCGGGGGATACGCAGTATTTT
CASSPGQSGDTQYF
>.|TRBJ2-1|TRBV9|.
TGTGCCAGCAGCGTAGGCTCCCGACGGAGCAGTGATGAGCAGTTCTTC
CASSVGSRRSSDEQFF